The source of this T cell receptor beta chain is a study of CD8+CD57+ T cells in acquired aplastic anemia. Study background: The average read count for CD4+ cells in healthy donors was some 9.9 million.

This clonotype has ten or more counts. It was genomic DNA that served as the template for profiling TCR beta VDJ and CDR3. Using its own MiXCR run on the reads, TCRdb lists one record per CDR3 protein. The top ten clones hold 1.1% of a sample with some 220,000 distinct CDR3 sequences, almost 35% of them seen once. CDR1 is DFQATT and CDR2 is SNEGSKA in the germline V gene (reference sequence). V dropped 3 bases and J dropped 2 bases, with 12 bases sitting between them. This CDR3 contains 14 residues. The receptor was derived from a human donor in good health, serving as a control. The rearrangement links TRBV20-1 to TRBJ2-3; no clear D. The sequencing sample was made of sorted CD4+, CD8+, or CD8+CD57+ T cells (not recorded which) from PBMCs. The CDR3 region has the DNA TGCAGTGCTAGCGGGTTGCCGTCCACAGATACGCAGTATTTT. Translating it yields CSASGLPSTDTQYF.